Each of the 27 T cell receptor beta chains below was sequenced from the same sample in a study of radiotherapy plus CTLA-4 blockade in lung cancer. Assay used: immunoSEQ multiplex PCR; TCRdb lists only in-frame clones, some missing. Of about 68,000 clones detected, 79% appear once; the ten largest clones hold roughly a tenth. The sample consisted of peripheral blood, taken from a patient treated with radiotherapy plus ipilimumab. These receptors all stem from a human donor with non-small cell lung cancer who had a complete response to radiotherapy plus ipilimumab.

The rearrangement links TRBV2 to TRBJ1-3, with TRBD1 as a possible D gene (6 bases). CDR3 size: 13 residues. Trimming left V 4 bases short and J 6 bases short, with 10 bases between. Germline assignment: CDR1 SNHLY and CDR2 FYNNEI. In DNA, the CDR3 is TGTGCCAGCAGTGGACAGGCCCTAAACACCATATATTTT. It specifies CASSGQALNTIYF.

The J gene is TRBJ2-5, the V gene TRBV14, with TRBD1 identical over 7 bases. V trimming: 4 bases; J trimming: 5 bases; junction bases outside the gene matches: 16. The germline V gene has CDR1 SGHDN and CDR2 FVKESK. The CDR3 covers 17 residues. DNA for the CDR3: TGTGCCAGCAGCCCGTGGACAGGTGGTGAAATTGGGGAGACCCAGTACTTC. Amino acid sequence: CASSPWTGGEIGETQYF. Variable domain in full (rest from reference TRBV14 and TRBJ2-5): EAGVTQFPSHSVIEKGQTVTLRCDPISGHDNLYWYRRVMGKEIKFLLHFVKESKQDESGMPNNRFLAERTGGTYSTLKVQPAELEDSGVYFCASSPWTGGEIGETQYFGPGTRLLVL.

This clone was observed a few times. The chain employs TRBV5-1 and TRBJ2-2; 14 bases agree with TRBD2. V lost 7 bases, J lost 0 bases, and 14 bases stayed unmatched. The germline CDR1 and CDR2 sequences are SGHRS and YFSETQ. This CDR3 is built from 20 residues. The CDR3: CASHLNGLAGGRANTGELFF. The CDR3 DNA follows: TGCGCCAGCCACCTAAACGGACTAGCGGGAGGCCGCGCGAACACCGGGGAGCTGTTTTTT.

The rearrangement uses TRBV25-1 and TRBJ2-3; D is possibly TRBD1 (6 bases). The CDR3 covers 13 residues. Trimming pared 8 bases from V and 0 bases from J, leaving 9 bases between. The germline V gene has CDR1 MGHDK and CDR2 SYGVNS. The CDR3, as DNA: TGTGCCAGCCGAGACAGGAGCACAGATACGCAGTATTTT. This sequence encodes CASRDRSTDTQYF.

The chain combines TRBV4-1 with TRBJ2-4; no firm D call. Trimming took 4 bases from V and 7 from J, leaving 11 bases between them. Germline assignment: CDR1 MGHRA and CDR2 YSYEKL. This CDR3 comprises 13 residues. The CDR3 loop reads CASSPVGENIQYF. CDR3 nucleotide sequence: TGCGCCAGCAGCCCAGTCGGAGAGAACATTCAGTACTTC.

V usage is TRBV19 and J usage is TRBJ2-2, with D possibly matching TRBD2 (5 bases). The CDR3 sequence is 16 residues long. The germline CDR1 and CDR2 sequences are LNHDA and SQIVND (reference sequence). Trimming took 1 base from V and 10 from J, leaving 19 bases between them. The CDR3 coding sequence is TGTGCCAGTAGTATAGTAGATACGGGAACACCTTCGGAGCTGTTTTTT. This translates into CASSIVDTGTPSELFF.

The chain joins TRBV5-6 to TRBJ2-3; 9 bases line up with TRBD2. The ends lost 2 bases at V and 0 bases at J; junction bases unmatched: 4. The CDR3 is 16 amino acids. CDR1 is SGHDT, CDR2 YYEEEE, per germline. CDR3 coding DNA: TGTGCCAGCAGCTTTCTTAGCGGGAGTAGCACAGATACGCAGTATTTT. It is translated as CASSFLSGSSTDTQYF.

The chain recombines TRBV5-4 with TRBJ2-7; 8 nucleotides match TRBD2. This CDR3 has 15 residues. The J segment lost 2 bases and the V segment lost 4 bases, leaving 8 bases of the junction unmatched. Germline values: CDR1 SGHNT, CDR2 YYREEE (reference sequence). CDR3: CASSPGTRPPYEQYF. The CDR3 DNA reads TGTGCCAGCAGCCCGGGGACTAGACCCCCCTACGAGCAGTACTTC.

This clone was seen a handful of times. The gene calls are TRBV18 and TRBJ2-7; the D is unclear. This CDR3 has 12 residues. From germline, CDR1 is KGHSH and CDR2 LQKENI. Between the trimmed V and J ends, which lost 4 bases and 0 bases, there was a span of 4 bases. The CDR3 sequence is CASSLHSYEQYF. CDR3 in DNA: TGTGCCAGCTCACTACACTCCTACGAGCAGTACTTC. The whole variable domain, remainder taken from reference TRBV18 and TRBJ2-7, is NAGVMQNPRHLVRRRGQEARLRCSPMKGHSHVYWYRQLPEEGLKFMVYLQKENIIDESGMPKERFSAEFPKEGPSILRIQQVVRGDSAAYFCASSLHSYEQYFGPGTRLTVT.

This clone was counted only a few times. This chain links TRBV6-1 with TRBJ2-1, with D possibly TRBD2 on 5 matching bases. CDR1 is MNHNS, CDR2 SASEGT, per germline. With 5 bases removed from V and 7 bases from J, the gap between germline ends came to 9 bases. This CDR3 comprises 12 residues. The CDR3, as DNA: TGTGCCAGCAGTCCCGGGGTAAATGAGCAGTTCTTC. This sequence encodes CASSPGVNEQFF.

The chain joins TRBV6-5 to TRBJ2-5; 7 positions match TRBD2. CDR1 and CDR2 (germline): MNHEY, SVGAGI. V trimming: 8 bases; J trimming: 4 bases; junction bases outside the gene matches: 4. This CDR3 has 12 residues. The CDR3 DNA is TGTGCCAGCGGGAGGGCCCTAGAGACCCAGTACTTC. Protein sequence: CASGRALETQYF.

The chain links TRBV5-1 to TRBJ1-5; 7 bases line up with TRBD1. V shed 5 bases, J shed 8 bases, and the junction held 10 bases outside the gene matches. The CDR3 totals 14 residues. The V gene's germline CDR1 is SGHRS and CDR2 YFSETQ. The CDR3 loop is CASSPTGATEPQHF. Here the CDR3 DNA reads TGCGCCAGCAGTCCCACAGGGGCCACGGAGCCCCAGCATTTT.

This chain connects TRBV29-1 to TRBJ2-5, with TRBD1 identical over 7 bases. CDR1 is SQVTM, CDR2 ANQGSEA, per germline. After removal of 7 bases from V and 1 base from J, the junction contained 6 bases not matched to a gene. CDR3 size: 13 residues. The CDR3 protein is CSARQGSQETQYF. The CDR3 DNA reads TGCAGCGCTCGACAGGGATCCCAAGAGACCCAGTACTTC.

The V call is TRBV6-6, the J call TRBJ1-2; D is possibly TRBD1 (6 bases). This CDR3 region has 15 residues. The V gene's germline CDR1 is MNHNY and CDR2 SVGAGI (reference sequence). The ends were cut back, 0 bases at V and 4 bases at J, with 12 bases in the middle. The CDR3 loop reads CASSYSSGGVYGYTF. CDR3 DNA: TGTGCCAGCAGTTACTCGAGTGGGGGCGTCTATGGCTACACCTTC.

The gene calls are TRBV6-5 and TRBJ2-1; possibly TRBD2 for D (6 bases). The CDR3 totals 11 residues. Germline lookup yields CDR1 MNHEY and CDR2 SVGAGI. V shed 6 bases and J shed 14 bases, with 14 bases lying between them. The CDR3 nucleotides are TGTGCCAGCAGCGAGGGACTGCTTAAGTTCTTC. Translation gives CASSEGLLKFF.

This clone was seen once. The chain employs TRBV6-5 and TRBJ2-1, with TRBD2 matching over 15 bases. Germline values: CDR1 MNHEY, CDR2 SVGAGI. The CDR3 runs to 16 residues. With V trimmed by 4 bases and J by 8 bases, 6 bases remained unmatched. CDR3 nucleotide sequence: TGTGCCAGCAGTTTCTGGACTAGCGGGGGGGCCTATGAGCAGTTCTTC. Amino acids: CASSFWTSGGAYEQFF.

This chain connects TRBV30 to TRBJ1-2; 8 nucleotides line up with TRBD1. This CDR3 contains 14 residues. In germline, CDR1 is GTSNPN, CDR2 SVGIG (reference sequence). The ends lost 3 bases at V and 1 base at J; junction bases unmatched: 4. The CDR3 loop is CAWSTGGGNYGYTF. CDR3 in DNA: TGTGCCTGGAGCACAGGGGGGGGTAACTATGGCTACACCTTC.

This chain connects TRBV6-1 to TRBJ1-2, with D perhaps TRBD1 (6 bases). V was shortened by 7 bases and J by 5 bases, with 8 bases between the two germline ends. The length of the CDR3 is 11 residues. Germline assignment: CDR1 MNHNS and CDR2 SASEGT. CDR3 residues: CASNRVYGYTF. DNA of the CDR3: TGTGCCAGCAACAGGGTGTATGGCTACACCTTC.

The V and J genes are TRBV7-8 and TRBJ2-1; the match to TRBD2 covers 15 bases. V was pared by 1 base and J by 15 bases, with 7 bases of the junction left unmatched. The CDR3 spans 15 residues. Per the germline V gene, CDR1 is SGHVS and CDR2 is FQNEAQ. The CDR3 nucleotides are TGTGCCAGCAGCTTAGGGGGACTAGCGGGGGGTTCGACGTTCTTC. This sequence encodes CASSLGGLAGGSTFF.

In its sample, this clone was seen a few times. J is TRBJ2-7 and V is TRBV29-1; TRBD1 is a possible D gene (5 bases). The CDR3 has 12 amino acids. Germline V gene sequence: CDR1 SQVTM, CDR2 ANQGSEA. V was clipped by 4 bases and J by 2 bases, with 9 bases between them. For the CDR3, the DNA is TGCAGCGTTGCGGCAGGGCCCTACGAGCAGTACTTC. It specifies CSVAAGPYEQYF.

This rearrangement joins TRBV6-6 to TRBJ1-2; D is unresolved. Per germline, CDR1 MNHNY and CDR2 SVGAGI (reference sequence). The CDR3 is 11 residues long. V lost 6 bases and J 8 bases, leaving 10 bases between the germline ends. In nucleotides, the CDR3 is TGTGCCAGCAGCCTAGCAGAAGGCTACACCTTC. It specifies CASSLAEGYTF.

This clone was found a few times. The chain couples TRBV5-1 to TRBJ1-2; 7 nucleotides line up with TRBD1. The length of the CDR3 is 15 residues. CDR1 and CDR2 (germline): SGHRS, YFSETQ. J lost 6 bases, V lost 2 bases, and 10 bases had no gene match. Here the CDR3 reads CASSLAAGGVNGYTF. In nucleotides, the CDR3 is TGCGCCAGCAGCTTAGCGGCAGGGGGTGTGAATGGCTACACCTTC.

V and J are TRBV28 and TRBJ1-2; 7 bases line up with TRBD1. V was clipped by 7 bases and J by 4 bases; unmatched bases: 9. CDR1 is MDHEN and CDR2 is SYDVKM in the germline V gene. The CDR3 has 14 amino acids. CDR3 DNA sequence: TGTGCCAGCAACGAAAAAGGGGGCAGCTATGGCTACACCTTC. Protein: CASNEKGGSYGYTF.

The chain employs TRBV5-1 and TRBJ2-5; TRBD2 matches at 9 bases. The CDR3 is 15 residues long. CDR1 and CDR2 (germline): SGHRS, YFSETQ. The J segment lost 5 bases and the V segment lost 7 bases, leaving 12 bases of the junction unmatched. The CDR3 sequence: CASGYSGTSRETQYF. The CDR3 DNA follows: TGCGCCAGCGGGTATTCCGGGACTAGCAGGGAGACCCAGTACTTC.

The gene calls are TRBV4-1 and TRBJ2-1, with 9 bases fitting TRBD2. V gave up 4 bases and J gave up 8 bases; unmatched junction bases: 9. The CDR3 is 15 amino acids. Per the germline V gene, CDR1 is MGHRA and CDR2 is YSYEKL. CDR3 sequence: CASSPLGGGAYEQFF. In DNA, the CDR3 is TGCGCCAGCAGCCCCTTGGGCGGGGGGGCCTATGAGCAGTTCTTC.

This clone was seen only a few times. CDR3 amino acids: CASSHPRGPNTEAFF. CDR3 bases: TGCGCCAGCAGCCACCCCCGCGGGCCGAACACTGAAGCTTTCTTT. This chain connects TRBV4-1 to TRBJ1-1, with D hard to call. The CDR3 sequence is 15 residues long. CDR1 MGHRA and CDR2 YSYEKL come from the germline V gene. V shed 3 bases and J shed 1 base, with 12 bases lying between them.

The V gene is TRBV7-8, the J gene TRBJ2-1, with D tentatively TRBD1 (5 bases). The V and J ends lost 2 bases and 0 bases respectively, with 14 bases between them. The germline V gene has CDR1 SGHVS and CDR2 FQNEAQ. CDR3 length equals 17 residues. CDR3 sequence reads: CASSLLAGQSSYNEQFF. In nucleotides, the CDR3 is TGTGCCAGCAGCTTATTGGCAGGGCAGAGCTCCTACAATGAGCAGTTCTTC.